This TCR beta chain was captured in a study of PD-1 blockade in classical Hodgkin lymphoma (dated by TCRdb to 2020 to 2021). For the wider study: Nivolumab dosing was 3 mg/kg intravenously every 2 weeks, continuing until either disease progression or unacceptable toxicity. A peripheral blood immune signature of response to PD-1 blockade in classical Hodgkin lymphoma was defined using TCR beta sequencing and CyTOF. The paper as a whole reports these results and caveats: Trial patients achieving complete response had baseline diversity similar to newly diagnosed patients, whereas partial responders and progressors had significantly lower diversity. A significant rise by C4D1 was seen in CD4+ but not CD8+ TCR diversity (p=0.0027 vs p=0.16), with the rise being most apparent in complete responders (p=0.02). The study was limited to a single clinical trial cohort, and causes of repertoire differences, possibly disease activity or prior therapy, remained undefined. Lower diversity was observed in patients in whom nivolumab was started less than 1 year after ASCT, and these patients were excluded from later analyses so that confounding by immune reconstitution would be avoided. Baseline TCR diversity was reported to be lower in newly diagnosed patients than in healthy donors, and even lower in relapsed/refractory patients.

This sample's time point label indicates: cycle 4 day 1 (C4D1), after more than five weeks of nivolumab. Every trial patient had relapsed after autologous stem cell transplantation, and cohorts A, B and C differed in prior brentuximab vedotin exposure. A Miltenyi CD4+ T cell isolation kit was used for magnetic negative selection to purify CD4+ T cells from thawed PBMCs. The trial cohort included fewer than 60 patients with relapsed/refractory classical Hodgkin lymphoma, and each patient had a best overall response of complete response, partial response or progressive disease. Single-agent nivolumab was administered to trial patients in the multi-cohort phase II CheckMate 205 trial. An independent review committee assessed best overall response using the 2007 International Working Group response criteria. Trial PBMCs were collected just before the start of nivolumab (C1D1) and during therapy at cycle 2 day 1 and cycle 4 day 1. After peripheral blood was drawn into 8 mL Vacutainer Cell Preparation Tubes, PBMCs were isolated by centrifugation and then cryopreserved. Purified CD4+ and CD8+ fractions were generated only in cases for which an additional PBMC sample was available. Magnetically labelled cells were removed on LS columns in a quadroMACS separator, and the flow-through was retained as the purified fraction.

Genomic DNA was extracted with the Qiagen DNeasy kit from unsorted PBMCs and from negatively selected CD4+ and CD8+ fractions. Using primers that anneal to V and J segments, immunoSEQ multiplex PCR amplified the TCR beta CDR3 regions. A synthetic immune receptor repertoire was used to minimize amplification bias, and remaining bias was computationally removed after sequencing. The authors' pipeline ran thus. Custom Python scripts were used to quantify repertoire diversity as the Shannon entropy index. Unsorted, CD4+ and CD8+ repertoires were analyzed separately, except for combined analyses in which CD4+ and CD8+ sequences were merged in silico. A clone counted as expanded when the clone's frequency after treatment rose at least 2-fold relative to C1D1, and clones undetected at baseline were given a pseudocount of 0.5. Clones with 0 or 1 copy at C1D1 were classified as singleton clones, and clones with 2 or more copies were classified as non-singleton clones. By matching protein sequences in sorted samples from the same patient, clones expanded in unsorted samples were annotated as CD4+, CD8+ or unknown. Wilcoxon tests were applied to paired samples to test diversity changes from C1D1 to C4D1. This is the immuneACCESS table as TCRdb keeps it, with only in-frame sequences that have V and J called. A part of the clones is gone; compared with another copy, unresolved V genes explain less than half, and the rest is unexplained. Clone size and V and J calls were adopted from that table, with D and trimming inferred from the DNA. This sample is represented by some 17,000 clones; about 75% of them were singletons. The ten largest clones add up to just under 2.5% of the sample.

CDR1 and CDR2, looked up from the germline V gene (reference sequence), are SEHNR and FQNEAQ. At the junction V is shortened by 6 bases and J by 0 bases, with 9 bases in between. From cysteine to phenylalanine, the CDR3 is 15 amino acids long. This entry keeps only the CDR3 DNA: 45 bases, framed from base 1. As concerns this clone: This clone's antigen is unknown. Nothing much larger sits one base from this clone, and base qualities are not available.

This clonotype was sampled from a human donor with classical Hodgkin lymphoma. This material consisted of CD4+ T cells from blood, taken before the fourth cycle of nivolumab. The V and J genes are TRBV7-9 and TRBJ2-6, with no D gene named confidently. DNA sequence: TGTGCCAGCAGAAACAGAAACTCTGGGGCCAACGTCCTGACTTTC. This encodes CASRNRNSGANVLTF.